Presented here are 7 T cell receptor beta chains from one specimen sequenced in a study of T cell responses to AZD1222 COVID-19 vaccine. Produced via immunoSEQ multiplex PCR; TCRdb's table is partial and in-frame only. The table has about 100,000 clones, almost 85% seen once. Sequenced material: peripheral blood, taken on day 0 of AZD1222 vaccination. The receptors derive from an adult in good health.

V gene TRBV27 combines with J gene TRBJ2-5, with D possibly being TRBD2 (6 bases). This CDR3 spans 14 amino acids. V lost 8 bases and J 4 bases, leaving 17 bases between the germline ends. Per the germline V gene, CDR1 is MNHEY and CDR2 is SMNVEV (reference sequence). CDR3 residues: CASGRPGLTETQYF. Here the CDR3 DNA reads TGTGCCAGCGGGAGGCCCGGCTTAACAGAGACCCAGTACTTC.

This chain's CDR3 is CASSVEGATNYGYTF. The CDR3 nucleotides are TGTGCCAGCAGCGTAGAGGGGGCCACGAACTATGGCTACACCTTC. The chain combines TRBV9 with TRBJ1-2; 7 nucleotides match TRBD1. J lost 2 bases, V lost 0 bases, and 4 bases had no gene match. The germline gives CDR1 SGDLS, CDR2 YYNGEE. CDR3 size: 15 residues. Full variable domain (outside the CDR3, taken from reference TRBV9 and TRBJ1-2): DSGVTQTPKHLITATGQRVTLRCSPRSGDLSVYWYQQSLDQGLQFLIQYYNGEERAKGNILERFSAQQFPDLHSELNLSSLELGDSALYFCASSVEGATNYGYTFGSGTRLTVV.

The chain links TRBV6-6 to TRBJ1-1, with TRBD1 as a possible D gene (5 bases). This CDR3 comprises 14 residues. The V gene lost 2 bases and the J gene lost 0 bases, with 7 bases spanning the gap. The V gene's germline CDR1 is MNHNY and CDR2 SVGAGI (reference sequence). The CDR3, as DNA: TGTGCCAGCAGTTACCAGGGAGTGAACACTGAAGCTTTCTTT. This sequence encodes CASSYQGVNTEAFF.

The gene calls are TRBV5-1 and TRBJ1-2; the D is unclear. Trimming took off 4 bases at V and 4 bases at J, with 17 bases between the two ends. CDR1 SGHRS and CDR2 YFSETQ come from the germline V gene. The CDR3 sequence is 15 residues long. The CDR3 region is CASSQGGSTSYGYTF. Written as DNA, the CDR3 is TGCGCCAGCAGCCAAGGCGGCAGCACCAGCTATGGCTACACCTTC.

J is TRBJ1-1 and V is TRBV5-4; D gene ambiguous. Germline CDR1 and CDR2: SGHNT and YYREEE (reference sequence). This CDR3 spans 13 amino acids. The V and J ends lost 0 bases and 3 bases respectively, with 6 bases between them. The CDR3 loop is CASSLGDDTEAFF. The CDR3 coding sequence is TGTGCCAGCAGCTTGGGGGATGACACTGAAGCTTTCTTT.

This chain joins TRBV12-3 or TRBV12-4 and TRBJ2-5; a possible D gene is TRBD2 (6 bases). CDR3 length: 12 amino acids. Trimming took 6 bases from V and 7 from J, leaving 12 bases between them. This chain's CDR3 is CASSLGSGTQYF. The CDR3 DNA is TGTGCCAGCAGCCTCGGGAGTGGGACCCAGTACTTC.

The V gene is TRBV12-3 or TRBV12-4, the J gene TRBJ1-6; D is perhaps TRBD1 (6 bases). The V end was cut by 3 bases, the J end by 7 bases, with 7 bases between. The CDR3 is 13 amino acids. The DNA of the CDR3 is TGTGCCAGCAGTTTTGGACAGAATTCACCCCTCCACTTT. This encodes CASSFGQNSPLHF.